Below are 27 T cell receptor beta chains sequenced from a single sample in a study of T cells in localized non-small cell lung cancer. Repertoires were generated with immunoSEQ multiplex PCR, while TCRdb's copy carries only in-frame clones and drops some. Of 20,000 to 30,000 clones in the sample, about 84% are singletons; the top ten hold roughly a tenth. The starting material was peripheral blood, obtained before any cancer treatment. The receptors were sampled from a man between 40 and 69 years old with stage III squamous cell lung carcinoma.

As concerns this clone: The sample carries other DNA sequences with the same CDR3. In DNA, the CDR3 is TGCGCCAGCAGCCAAGAGAGGGTGGTCTATGGCTACACCTTC. The encoded protein is CASSQERVVYGYTF. The chain is built from TRBV4-1 and TRBJ1-2; no clear D. The V end lost 0 bases, the J end lost 4 bases, and 9 bases lay between the germline ends. The CDR3 sequence is 14 residues long. Germline V gives CDR1 MGHRA, CDR2 YSYEKL.

The V gene is TRBV11-3, the J gene TRBJ2-2; tentatively, D is TRBD2 (5 bases). Germline CDR1 is SGHNT and CDR2 is YENEEA. V shed 1 base and J shed 3 bases, with 6 bases lying between them. The CDR3 sequence is 14 residues long. The CDR3 spells CASSLAGDTGELFF. Written as DNA, the CDR3 is TGTGCCAGCAGCTTAGCCGGGGACACCGGGGAGCTGTTTTTT.

This clone appeared a few times. The chain recombines TRBV30 with TRBJ2-2, with D possibly TRBD2 on 6 matching bases. CDR1 and CDR2 from the germline V gene are GTSNPN and SVGIG (reference sequence). This CDR3 has 13 residues. Trimming cost V 5 bases and J 2 bases, with 9 bases left between them. The CDR3 DNA reads TGTGCCTGGGCGGGAAGCAACACCGGGGAGCTGTTTTTT. Translated, it gives CAWAGSNTGELFF.

V and J are TRBV5-4 and TRBJ2-3, with TRBD2 identical over 8 bases. The CDR3 sequence is 17 residues long. Germline trimming cut 5 bases from V and 0 bases from J; bases unmatched to any gene: 11. Looked up from germline, CDR1 is SGHNT and CDR2 is YYREEE (reference sequence). The CDR3 sequence is CASRREVAGGSTDTQYF. The CDR3 coding sequence is TGTGCCAGCAGACGGGAGGTGGCGGGAGGTAGCACAGATACGCAGTATTTT.

The J gene is TRBJ2-1, the V gene TRBV6-1, with TRBD2 identical over 9 bases. The CDR3 has 15 amino acids. V lost 8 bases and J lost 7; bases outside the gene matches: 12. The germline gives CDR1 MNHNS, CDR2 SASEGT. Here the CDR3 reads CASGGVSGRENEQFF. CDR3 DNA: TGTGCCAGCGGAGGTGTTAGCGGGAGAGAAAATGAGCAGTTCTTC.

The CDR3 sequence is CASSEVGNTIYF. CDR3 bases: TGTGCCAGCAGTGAAGTGGGAAACACCATATATTTT. The genes are TRBV6-1 and TRBJ1-3; D uncertain. The V gene lost 1 base and the J gene lost 4 bases, with 2 bases spanning the gap. CDR3 size: 12 residues. The germline V gene encodes CDR1 MNHNS and CDR2 SASEGT.

J is TRBJ1-1 and V is TRBV5-8; TRBD1 is a possible D gene (6 bases). Germline V CDR1 and CDR2: SGHTS, YDEGEE. This CDR3 spans 13 amino acids. V was pared by 9 bases and J by 1 base, with 13 bases between. This chain's CDR3 is CATLWGPNTEAFF. The CDR3 DNA follows: TGTGCCACCCTGTGGGGGCCGAACACTGAAGCTTTCTTT.

This sequence joins TRBV6-5 and TRBJ1-1; D perhaps matches TRBD1 (6 bases). Germline V gene sequence: CDR1 MNHEY, CDR2 SVGAGI. V gave up 6 bases and J gave up 6 bases, with 17 bases separating them. This CDR3 has 14 residues. The CDR3 protein is CASRPKPPGAEAFF. The DNA of the CDR3 is TGTGCCAGCAGGCCGAAACCCCCAGGGGCTGAAGCTTTCTTT.

Written as DNA, the CDR3 is TGTGCTAGTGGTTTGGGGCAGGGGAACACAGATACGCAGTATTTT. Its translation is CASGLGQGNTDTQYF. The chain recombines TRBV12-5 with TRBJ2-3; TRBD1 might be the D (6 bases). The CDR3 runs to 15 residues. Trimming cost V 1 base and J 2 bases, with 10 bases left between them. Germline assignment: CDR1 LGHNT and CDR2 FRNRAP.

The chain employs TRBV6-1 and TRBJ2-1, with 9 nucleotides matching TRBD2. The CDR3 loop spans 15 amino acids. CDR1 is MNHNS, CDR2 SASEGT, per germline. The V gene end was trimmed by 1 base and the J gene end by 6 bases; junction bases not matched to a gene: 4. The CDR3 spells CASSEEVSGSNEQFF. The DNA for the CDR3 is TGTGCCAGCAGTGAAGAGGTTAGCGGGAGCAATGAGCAGTTCTTC.

V usage is TRBV7-9 and J usage is TRBJ1-4, with a weak D call TRBD1 (6 bases). The CDR3 has 15 residues. The V gene lost 5 bases and the J gene lost 4 bases, with 14 bases spanning the gap. CDR1 is SEHNR, CDR2 FQNEAQ, per germline (reference sequence). CDR3 in DNA: TGTGCCAGCAGCGTTAATGGGGGGCGTAATGAAAAACTGTTTTTT. Its translation is CASSVNGGRNEKLFF.

The J gene is TRBJ2-6, the V gene TRBV6-6, with D unresolved. Germline V gives CDR1 MNHNY, CDR2 SVGAGI (reference sequence). The CDR3 is 14 residues long. V gave up 3 bases and J gave up 3 bases, with 6 bases separating them. The DNA for the CDR3 is TGTGCCAGCAGTTATGATCGTGGGGCCAACGTCCTGACTTTC. Translating it yields CASSYDRGANVLTF.

V usage is TRBV27 and J usage is TRBJ2-1, with D perhaps TRBD2 (6 bases). With 7 bases removed from V and 4 bases from J, the gap between germline ends came to 17 bases. From germline, CDR1 is MNHEY and CDR2 SMNVEV (reference sequence). This CDR3 region has 15 residues. The CDR3 sequence: CASTKRGSSYNEQFF. For the CDR3, the DNA is TGTGCCAGCACGAAACGGGGGTCTTCGTACAATGAGCAGTTCTTC.

This clone was seen once. The rearrangement joins TRBV5-5 to TRBJ1-5; TRBD1 aligns across 8 bases. V trimming: 0 bases; J trimming: 6 bases; junction bases outside the gene matches: 5. Germline loops: CDR1 SGHKS, CDR2 YYEKEE (reference sequence). This CDR3 comprises 15 residues. This CDR3 is CASSLEQGAGQPQHF. The CDR3 DNA is TGTGCCAGCAGCTTGGAGCAGGGGGCGGGTCAGCCCCAGCATTTT.

The J gene is TRBJ2-7, the V gene TRBV27; the D gene is possibly TRBD2 (6 bases). Trimming left V 6 bases short and J 3 bases short, with 12 bases between. In germline, CDR1 is MNHEY, CDR2 SMNVEV (reference sequence). CDR3 length equals 13 residues. This CDR3 reads CASRGGAGYEQYF. Written as DNA, the CDR3 is TGTGCCAGCAGGGGGGGAGCGGGCTACGAGCAGTACTTC.

The chain joins TRBV5-6 to TRBJ1-4; 7 bases align to TRBD1. Germline V gene data show CDR1 as SGHDT and CDR2 as YYEEEE. V dropped 3 bases and J dropped 2; count of bases not matched to a gene: 10. There are 17 residues in the CDR3. CDR3 bases: TGTGCCAGCAGCTCCCCAATACAGGGGAGGACTAATGAAAAACTGTTTTTT. Protein product: CASSSPIQGRTNEKLFF.

The chain joins TRBV30 to TRBJ1-1; no clear D gene. This CDR3 has 13 amino acids. The germline CDR1 and CDR2 sequences are GTSNPN and SVGIG (reference sequence). V lost 5 bases and J 5 bases, leaving 15 bases between the germline ends. The CDR3 spells CAWDPGVLTEAFF. The CDR3 DNA sequence: TGTGCCTGGGATCCCGGCGTGTTGACTGAAGCTTTCTTT.

The V call is TRBV30, the J call TRBJ1-1, with D uncertain. This CDR3 region has 12 residues. Trimming stripped 0 bases from V and 4 bases from J, with 6 bases between. CDR1 and CDR2 from the germline V gene are GTSNPN and SVGIG (reference sequence). The CDR3 nucleotides read TGTGCCTGGAGTGTGGAGAGCACTGAAGCTTTCTTT. Translation gives CAWSVESTEAFF.

This sequence joins TRBV29-1 and TRBJ1-1, with a possible D match to TRBD1 (6 bases). Trimming took off 5 bases at V and 1 base at J, with 17 bases between the two ends. The CDR3 has 15 amino acids. Germline CDR1 SQVTM, CDR2 ANQGSEA. CDR3 sequence: CSVPSRQVANTEAFF. The DNA of the CDR3 is TGCAGCGTTCCCTCAAGACAGGTCGCGAACACTGAAGCTTTCTTT.

CDR3 sequence: CAWRGPTRLAGRLYEQYF. In DNA, the CDR3 is TGTGCCTGGAGGGGACCCACGAGACTAGCGGGAAGACTCTACGAGCAGTACTTC. V usage is TRBV30 and J usage is TRBJ2-7; 11 positions match TRBD2. Germline CDR1 and CDR2: GTSNPN and SVGIG (reference sequence). CDR3 size: 18 residues. J was trimmed by 3 bases and V by 3 bases; bases with no gene match: 16.

This clone was seen a handful of times. The V gene is TRBV18, the J gene TRBJ1-6; possibly TRBD1 for D (5 bases). V lost 6 bases, J lost 6 bases, and 12 bases lay in between. The CDR3 consists of 14 residues. The germline gives CDR1 KGHSH, CDR2 LQKENI. The CDR3 DNA reads TGTGCCAGCTCTGCGACAGTTCCTAATTCACCCCTCCACTTT. Translation gives CASSATVPNSPLHF.

This CDR3 reads CASSEVWGSNYGYTF. In DNA form, the CDR3 reads TGTGCCAGCAGTGAAGTTTGGGGGTCGAACTATGGCTACACCTTC. This chain joins TRBV6-1 and TRBJ1-2, with a possible D match to TRBD1 (5 bases). Deletions cut 1 base from V and 2 bases from J, with 11 bases between. CDR3 length: 15 residues. Germline V gene lookup returns CDR1 MNHNS and CDR2 SASEGT.

The rearrangement links TRBV6-1 to TRBJ1-2; the D gene is possibly TRBD1 (5 bases). Per the germline V gene, CDR1 is MNHNS and CDR2 is SASEGT. CDR3 length: 16 residues. V was trimmed by 0 bases and J by 4 bases, leaving 15 bases between them. CDR3 loop: CASSEALQGKVYGYTF. The CDR3 region has the DNA TGTGCCAGCAGTGAAGCGCTCCAGGGTAAGGTCTATGGCTACACCTTC.

For this clone: One end of the junction does not line up with germline, which may come from a read error. J is TRBJ1-1 and V is TRBV7-2; D is undetermined. The length of the CDR3 is 14 residues. From germline, CDR1 is SGHTA and CDR2 FQGNSA. Here the CDR3 reads CASSLGGLSSSLGF. The CDR3 nucleotides are TGTGCCAGCAGCTTAGGGGGTCTAAGCTCAAGCCTGGGTTTT.

This chain links TRBV10-3 with TRBJ2-2; D not certain. Germline loops: CDR1 ENHRY, CDR2 SYGVKD. The CDR3 covers 14 residues. The germline V and J ends were trimmed by 4 bases and 3 bases, with 9 bases remaining between them. CDR3 amino acids: CAISGGGHTGELFF. The DNA of the CDR3 is TGTGCCATCAGTGGGGGTGGCCACACCGGGGAGCTGTTTTTT.

The J gene is TRBJ1-1, the V gene TRBV11-2; a possible D gene is TRBD1 (6 bases). Germline V gives CDR1 SGHAT, CDR2 FQNNGV. V lost 1 base and J lost 2, with 8 bases in between. The CDR3 is made up of 14 amino acids. CDR3 bases: TGTGCCAGCAGCTTAGGAGGGGGTAACACTGAAGCTTTCTTT. This encodes CASSLGGGNTEAFF.

V is TRBV30 and J is TRBJ2-1; D is perhaps TRBD1 (7 bases). The V gene's germline CDR1 is GTSNPN and CDR2 SVGIG (reference sequence). The CDR3 has 15 residues. The V gene lost 1 base and the J gene lost 4 bases, with 14 bases spanning the gap. The CDR3 sequence is CAWSGAGGWYNEQFF. CDR3 sequence (DNA): TGTGCCTGGAGTGGGGCAGGGGGGTGGTACAATGAGCAGTTCTTC.